The text below deals with one T cell receptor (beta chain). Germline CDR1 SGHRS, CDR2 YFSETQ. V shed 0 bases and J 0 bases; nucleotides not matched to a gene: 5. The CDR3 has 17 amino acids. This sample was included in a study of blood T cell repertoires in COVID-19. Profiling relied on immunoSEQ multiplex PCR, and the TCRdb table lists in-frame clones only, not all of them. Of roughly 340,000 clones in the sample, about 89% were seen once. The sample consisted of peripheral blood. The V call is TRBV5-1, the J call TRBJ1-4, with TRBD1 matching over 7 bases. The clonotype comes from a woman aged 50 to 65 with COVID-19, enrolled during active disease. The CDR3: CASSLGRGLATNEKLFF. For the CDR3, the DNA is TGCGCCAGCAGCTTGGGAAGGGGGCTTGCAACTAATGAAAAACTGTTTTTT.